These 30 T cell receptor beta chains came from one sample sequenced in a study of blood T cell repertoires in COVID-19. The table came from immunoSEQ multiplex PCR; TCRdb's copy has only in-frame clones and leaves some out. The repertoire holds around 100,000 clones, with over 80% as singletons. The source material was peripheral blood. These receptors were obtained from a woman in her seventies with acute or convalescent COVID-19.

The CDR3 nucleotides are TGTGCCAGCAGCTTGGCAGGGGGTGGCAATCAGCCCCAGCATTTT. Translated: CASSLAGGGNQPQHF. This rearrangement joins TRBV5-6 to TRBJ1-5; 7 bases agree with TRBD1. Trimming removed 0 bases from V and 2 bases from J; junction bases left unmatched: 2. Germline CDR1 is SGHDT and CDR2 is YYEEEE. The CDR3 runs to 15 residues.

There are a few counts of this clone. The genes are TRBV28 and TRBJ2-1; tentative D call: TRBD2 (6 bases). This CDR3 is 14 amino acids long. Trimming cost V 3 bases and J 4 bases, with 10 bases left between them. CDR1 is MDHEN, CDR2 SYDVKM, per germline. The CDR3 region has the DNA TGTGCCAGCAGTTTGGGGCTAGCGTACAATGAGCAGTTCTTC. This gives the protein CASSLGLAYNEQFF.

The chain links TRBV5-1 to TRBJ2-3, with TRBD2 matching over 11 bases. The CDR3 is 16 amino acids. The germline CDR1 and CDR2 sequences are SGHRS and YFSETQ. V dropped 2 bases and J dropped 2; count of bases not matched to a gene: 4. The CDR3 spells CASSLGLAGATDTQYF. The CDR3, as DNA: TGCGCCAGCAGCTTAGGACTAGCGGGCGCCACAGATACGCAGTATTTT.

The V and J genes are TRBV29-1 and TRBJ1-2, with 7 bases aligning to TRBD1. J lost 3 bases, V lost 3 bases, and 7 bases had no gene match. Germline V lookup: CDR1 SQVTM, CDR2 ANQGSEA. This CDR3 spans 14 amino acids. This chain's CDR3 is CSVEDRPGYYGYTF. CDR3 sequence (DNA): TGCAGCGTTGAGGACAGGCCGGGGTACTATGGCTACACCTTC.

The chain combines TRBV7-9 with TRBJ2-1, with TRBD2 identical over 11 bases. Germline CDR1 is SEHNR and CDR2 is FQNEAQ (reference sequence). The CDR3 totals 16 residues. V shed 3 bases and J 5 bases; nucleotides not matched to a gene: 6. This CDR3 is CASSFPTSGTDNEQFF. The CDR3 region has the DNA TGTGCCAGCAGCTTTCCGACTAGCGGGACAGACAATGAGCAGTTCTTC.

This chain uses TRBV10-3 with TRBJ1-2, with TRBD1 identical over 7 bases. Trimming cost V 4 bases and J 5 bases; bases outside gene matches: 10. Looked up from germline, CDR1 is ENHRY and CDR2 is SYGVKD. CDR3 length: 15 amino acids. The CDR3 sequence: CAISAEDRLLYGYTF. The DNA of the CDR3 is TGTGCCATCAGTGCCGAGGACAGGCTACTTTATGGCTACACCTTC.

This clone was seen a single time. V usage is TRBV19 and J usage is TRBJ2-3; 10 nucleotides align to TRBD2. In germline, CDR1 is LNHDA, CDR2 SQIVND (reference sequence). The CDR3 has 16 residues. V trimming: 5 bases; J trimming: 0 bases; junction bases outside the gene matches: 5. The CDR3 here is CASSLASGGSTDTQYF. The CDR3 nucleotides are TGTGCCAGTAGTCTGGCTAGCGGGGGTAGCACAGATACGCAGTATTTT.

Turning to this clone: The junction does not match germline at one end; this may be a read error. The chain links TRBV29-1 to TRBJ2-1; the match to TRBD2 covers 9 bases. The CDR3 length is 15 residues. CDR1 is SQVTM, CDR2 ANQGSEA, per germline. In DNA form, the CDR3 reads TGCAGCGTCGAAGTAGCGGGAGTATCATTCGATGAGCAGTTCTTC. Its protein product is CSVEVAGVSFDEQFF.

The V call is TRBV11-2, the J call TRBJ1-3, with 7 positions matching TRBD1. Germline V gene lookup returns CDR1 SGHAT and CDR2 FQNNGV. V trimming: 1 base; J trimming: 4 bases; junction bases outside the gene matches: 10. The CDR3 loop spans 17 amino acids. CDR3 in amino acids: CASSLGQGFQNGNTIYF. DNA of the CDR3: TGTGCCAGCAGCTTAGGACAGGGATTCCAGAACGGAAACACCATATATTTT. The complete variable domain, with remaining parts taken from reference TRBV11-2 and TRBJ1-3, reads EAGVAQSPRYKIIEKRQSVAFWCNPISGHATLYWYQQILGQGPKLLIQFQNNGVVDDSQLPKDRFSAERLKGVDSTLKIQPAKLEDSAVYLCASSLGQGFQNGNTIYFGEGSWLTVV.

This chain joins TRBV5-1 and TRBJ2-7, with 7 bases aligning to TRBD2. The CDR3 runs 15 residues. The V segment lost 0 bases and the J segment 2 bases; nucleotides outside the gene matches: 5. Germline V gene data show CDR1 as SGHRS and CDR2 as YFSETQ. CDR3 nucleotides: TGCGCCAGCAGCTTGGAACCTAGCGGTGCCTACGAGCAGTACTTC. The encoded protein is CASSLEPSGAYEQYF. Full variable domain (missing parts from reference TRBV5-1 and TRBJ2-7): KAGVTQTPRYLIKTRGQQVTLSCSPISGHRSVSWYQQTPGQGLQFLFEYFSETQRNKGNFPGRFSGRQFSNSRSEMNVSTLELGDSALYLCASSLEPSGAYEQYFGPGTRLTVT.

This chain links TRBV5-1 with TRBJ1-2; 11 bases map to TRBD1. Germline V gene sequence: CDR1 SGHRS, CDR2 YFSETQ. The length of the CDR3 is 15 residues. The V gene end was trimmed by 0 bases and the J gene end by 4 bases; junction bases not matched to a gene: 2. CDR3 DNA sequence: TGCGCCAGCAGCTTGGGGACAGGGGGCGGCTATGGCTACACCTTC. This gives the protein CASSLGTGGGYGYTF.

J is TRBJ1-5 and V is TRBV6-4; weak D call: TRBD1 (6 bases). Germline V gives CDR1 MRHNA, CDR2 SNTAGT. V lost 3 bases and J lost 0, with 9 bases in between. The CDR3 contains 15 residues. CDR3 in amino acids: CASSEQGYSNQPQHF. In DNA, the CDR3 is TGTGCCAGCAGTGAACAGGGCTATAGCAATCAGCCCCAGCATTTT.

Written as DNA, the CDR3 is TGTGCCAGCAGCCAGAACCACCGCGGGAATTCCGGGGAGCTGTTTTTT. Translation: CASSQNHRGNSGELFF. The chain combines TRBV5-5 with TRBJ2-2, with D possibly being TRBD2 (6 bases). Trimming left V 4 bases short and J 6 bases short, with 19 bases between. The CDR3 consists of 16 residues. Germline loops: CDR1 SGHKS, CDR2 YYEKEE (reference sequence).

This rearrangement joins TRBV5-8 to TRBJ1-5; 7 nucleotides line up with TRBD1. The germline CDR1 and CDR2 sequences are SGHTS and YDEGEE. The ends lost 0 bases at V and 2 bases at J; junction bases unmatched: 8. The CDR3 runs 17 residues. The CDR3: CASSLAADRAGNQPQHF. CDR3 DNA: TGTGCCAGCAGCTTGGCCGCTGACAGGGCTGGCAATCAGCCCCAGCATTTT.

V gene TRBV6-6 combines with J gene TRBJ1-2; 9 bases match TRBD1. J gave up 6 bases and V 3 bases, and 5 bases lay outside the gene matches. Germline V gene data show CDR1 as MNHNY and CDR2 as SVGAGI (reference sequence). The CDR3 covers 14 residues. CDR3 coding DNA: TGTGCCAGCAGTTATTCCGACAGGGGGGATGGCTACACCTTC. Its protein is CASSYSDRGDGYTF.

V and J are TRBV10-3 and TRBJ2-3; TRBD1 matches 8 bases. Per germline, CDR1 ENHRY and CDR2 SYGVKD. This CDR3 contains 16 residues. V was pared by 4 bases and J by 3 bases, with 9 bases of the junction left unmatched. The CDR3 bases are TGTGCCATCAGTGCTTTTGGGACAGGCGGAACAGATACGCAGTATTTT. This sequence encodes CAISAFGTGGTDTQYF.

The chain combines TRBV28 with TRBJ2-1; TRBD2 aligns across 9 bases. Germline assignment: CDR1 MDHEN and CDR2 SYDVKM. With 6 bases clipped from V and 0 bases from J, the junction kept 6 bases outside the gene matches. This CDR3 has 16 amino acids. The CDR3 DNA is TGTGCCAGCAGCCCCACTAGCGGGTCCTCCTACAATGAGCAGTTCTTC. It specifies CASSPTSGSSYNEQFF. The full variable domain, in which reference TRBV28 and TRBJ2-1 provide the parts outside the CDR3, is DVKVTQSSRYLVKRTGEKVFLECVQDMDHENMFWYRQDPGLGLRLIYFSYDVKMKEKGDIPEGYSVSREKKERFSLILESASTNQTSMYLCASSPTSGSSYNEQFFGPGTRLTVL.

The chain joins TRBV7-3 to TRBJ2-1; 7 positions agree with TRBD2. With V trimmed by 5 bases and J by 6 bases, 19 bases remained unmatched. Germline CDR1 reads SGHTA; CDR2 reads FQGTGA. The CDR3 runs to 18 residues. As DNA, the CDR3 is TGTGCCAGCAGCCCGACGGGGGGACTCCCCGGCGCTAGCAATGAGCAGTTCTTC. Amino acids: CASSPTGGLPGASNEQFF. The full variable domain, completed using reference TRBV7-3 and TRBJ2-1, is GAGVSQTPSNKVTEKGKYVELRCDPISGHTALYWYRQSLGQGPEFLIYFQGTGAADDSGLPNDRFFAVRPEGSVSTLKIQRTERGDSAVYLCASSPTGGLPGASNEQFFGPGTRLTVL.

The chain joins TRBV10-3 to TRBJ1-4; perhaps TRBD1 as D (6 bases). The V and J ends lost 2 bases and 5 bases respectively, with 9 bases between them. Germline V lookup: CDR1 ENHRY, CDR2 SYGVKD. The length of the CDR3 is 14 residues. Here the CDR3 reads CAISEGTPNEKLFF. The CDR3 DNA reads TGTGCCATCAGTGAGGGGACACCGAATGAAAAACTGTTTTTT.

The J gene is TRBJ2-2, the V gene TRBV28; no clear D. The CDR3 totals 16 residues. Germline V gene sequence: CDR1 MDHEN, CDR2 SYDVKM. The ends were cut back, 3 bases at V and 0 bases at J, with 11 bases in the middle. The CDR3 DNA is TGTGCCAGCAGTTTTTTGGCTCACACGAACACCGGGGAGCTGTTTTTT. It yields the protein CASSFLAHTNTGELFF.

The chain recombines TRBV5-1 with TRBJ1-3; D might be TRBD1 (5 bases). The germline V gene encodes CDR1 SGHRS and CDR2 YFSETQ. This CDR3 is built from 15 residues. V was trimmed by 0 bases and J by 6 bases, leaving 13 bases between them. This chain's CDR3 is CASSLVPGEENTIYF. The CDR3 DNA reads TGCGCCAGCAGCTTGGTCCCGGGGGAAGAAAACACCATATATTTT.

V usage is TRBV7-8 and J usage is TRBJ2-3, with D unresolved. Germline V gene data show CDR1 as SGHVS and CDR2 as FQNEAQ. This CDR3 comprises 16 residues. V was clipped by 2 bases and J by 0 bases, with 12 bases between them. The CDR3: CASSLINGVSTDTQYF. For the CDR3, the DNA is TGTGCCAGCAGCTTAATAAACGGAGTTAGCACAGATACGCAGTATTTT. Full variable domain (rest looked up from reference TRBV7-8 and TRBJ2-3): GAGVSQSPRYKVAKRGQDVALRCDPISGHVSLFWYQQALGQGPEFLTYFQNEAQLDKSGLPSDRFFAERPEGSVSTLKIQRTQQEDSAVYLCASSLINGVSTDTQYFGPGTRLTVL.

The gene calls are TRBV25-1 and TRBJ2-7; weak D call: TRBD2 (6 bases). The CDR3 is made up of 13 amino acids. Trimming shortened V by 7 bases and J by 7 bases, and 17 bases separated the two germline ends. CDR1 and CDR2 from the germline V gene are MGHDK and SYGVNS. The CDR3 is CASTGTSSVEQYF. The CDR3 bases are TGTGCCAGCACTGGGACTTCCTCCGTGGAGCAGTACTTC.

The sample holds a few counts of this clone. Here the CDR3 DNA reads TGTGCCAGCAGCCCTTACATACCGGGAAGGCGGACTGAAGCTTTCTTT. As protein: CASSPYIPGRRTEAFF. The chain uses TRBV14 and TRBJ1-1; D gene ambiguous. Germline V gene lookup returns CDR1 SGHDN and CDR2 FVKESK. The germline V and J ends were trimmed by 4 bases and 5 bases, with 20 bases remaining between them. This CDR3 region has 16 residues.

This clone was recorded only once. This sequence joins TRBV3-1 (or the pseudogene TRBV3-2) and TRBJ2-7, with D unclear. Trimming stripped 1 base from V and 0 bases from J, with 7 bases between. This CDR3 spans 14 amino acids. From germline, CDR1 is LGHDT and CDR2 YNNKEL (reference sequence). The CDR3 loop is CASSQGHSSYEQYF. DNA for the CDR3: TGTGCCAGCAGCCAAGGGCACAGCTCCTACGAGCAGTACTTC.

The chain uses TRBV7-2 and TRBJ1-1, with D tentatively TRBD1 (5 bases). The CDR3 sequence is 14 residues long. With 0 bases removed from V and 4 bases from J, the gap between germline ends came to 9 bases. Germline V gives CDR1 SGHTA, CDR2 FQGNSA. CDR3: CASSLAGGRTEAFF. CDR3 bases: TGTGCCAGCAGCTTAGCGGGGGGTCGCACTGAAGCTTTCTTT. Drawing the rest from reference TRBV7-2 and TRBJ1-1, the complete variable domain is GAGVSQSPSNKVTEKGKDVELRCDPISGHTALYWYRQSLGQGLEFLIYFQGNSAPDKSGLPSDRFSAERTGGSVSTLTIQRTQQEDSAVYLCASSLAGGRTEAFFGQGTRLTVV.

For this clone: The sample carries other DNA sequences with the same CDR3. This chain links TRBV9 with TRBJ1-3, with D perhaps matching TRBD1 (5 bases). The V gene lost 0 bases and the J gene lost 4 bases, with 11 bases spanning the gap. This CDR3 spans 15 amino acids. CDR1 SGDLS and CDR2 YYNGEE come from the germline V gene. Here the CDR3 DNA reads TGTGCCAGCAGCGTAGCTCCAGGGTCAGGAAACACCATATATTTT. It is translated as CASSVAPGSGNTIYF.

The CDR3 region has the DNA TGTGCCAGCCGGCTAGCGCAAACAGATACGCAGTATTTT. It codes for CASRLAQTDTQYF. J is TRBJ2-3 and V is TRBV25-1; a weak D match, TRBD2 (6 bases). Trimming cost V 8 bases and J 3 bases, with 12 bases left between them. Germline assignment: CDR1 MGHDK and CDR2 SYGVNS. CDR3 length: 13 amino acids.

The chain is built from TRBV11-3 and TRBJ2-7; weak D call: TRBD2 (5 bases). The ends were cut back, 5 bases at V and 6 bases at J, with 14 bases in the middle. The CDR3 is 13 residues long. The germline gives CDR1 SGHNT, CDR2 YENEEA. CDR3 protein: CASSLIGESEQYF. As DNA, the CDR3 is TGTGCCAGCAGCCTCATTGGGGAGAGCGAGCAGTACTTC.

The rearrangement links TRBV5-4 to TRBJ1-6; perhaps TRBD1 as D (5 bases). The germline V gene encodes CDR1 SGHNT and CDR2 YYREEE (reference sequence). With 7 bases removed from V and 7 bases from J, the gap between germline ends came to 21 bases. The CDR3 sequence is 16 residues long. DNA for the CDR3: TGTGCCAGCTCCATCGACGGGGGAACAATAAATTCACCCCTCCACTTT. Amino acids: CASSIDGGTINSPLHF.